This T cell receptor (beta chain) emerged from a study of quantifying T cell responses using KT2 cells. Study context: RNA was reverse transcribed with TCR alpha and beta constant-region primers.

KT2 cells were mixed with fixed PBMC numbers at varying ratios. A single-stranded UMI oligo with SP2 sequence was ligated to cDNA 3' ends. The first PCR ran 3 to 5 cycles with an equimolar RC1.1 and RC1.2 beta primer mix. TCRdb processed the UMI-ligation and nested PCR reads anew with MiXCR; each CDR3 protein has one entry. The sample records 39,000 or so distinct CDR3 sequences, 15% to 20% being singletons. The source of this sequence is a human donor. The sequenced sample was PBMCs spiked with cells of the T cell clone KT2.

The CDR3 coding sequence is TGCGCCAGCGGGGGTAGCGGGAGGTACCGTGAATACGAGCAGTACTTC. As protein: CASGGSGRYREYEQYF. The chain joins TRBV10-2 to TRBJ2-7, with 10 bases fitting TRBD2. The CDR3 has 16 amino acids. The V gene's germline CDR1 is WSHSY and CDR2 SAAADI. After removal of 8 bases from V and 4 bases from J, the junction contained 14 bases not matched to a gene.